This TCR beta chain derives from a study of T-cell memory formation after mild COVID-19. Study-wide context: Largely donor-specific sequence clusters came from a couple of donors. Whole-study results and caveats: The appearance of some responding clones in pre-infection memory suggested that cross-reactive memory joined. Most CD4+ clones that shrank were in CM and EM, while CD8+ ones turned up in EMRA.

Remarks on this clonotype: No antigen is known for it.

Germline loops: CDR1 SGHTA, CDR2 FQGNSA. Trimming removed 5 bases from V and 0 bases from J; junction bases left unmatched: 7. The CDR3 consists of 16 residues. TCR alpha and TCR beta cDNA libraries carrying sample barcodes and UMIs came from 5'RACE with constant-segment primers. TCRdb re-analysed the 5' RACE reads in MiXCR, keeping a single row per CDR3 protein. The sample shows around 420,000 distinct CDR3 sequences, approximately 24% of them seen only once. This receptor was taken from an adult woman who had mild COVID-19 (a few samples of this study predate the infection). Cell type and time point are not known. V usage is TRBV7-2 and J usage is TRBJ2-5; 9 bases align to TRBD1. Sequencing input: PBMCs or a T cell subset sorted from them (not recorded which). Here the CDR3 DNA reads TGTGCCAGCAGCAAGGGACAGGGATGGAACCAAGAGACCCAGTACTTC. It yields the protein CASSKGQGWNQETQYF.